The clone carrying this TCR beta chain was recorded a few times. The source of the sample is a study of TIL therapy for anti-PD-1-resistant metastatic lung cancer. Stated time point: pre-treatment sample, taken before nivolumab and TIL therapy. The tumor samples were excised metastases, mostly pleural nodules or supraclavicular lymph nodes. Sequencing used immunoSEQ v3. Sequencing used immunoSEQ multiplex PCR; TCRdb keeps in-frame clones, though not all of them. The sample includes about 50,000 clones, roughly 70% of them seen just once. The specimen comprised tumor tissue, sampled at baseline. The TCR was taken from a person between 25 and 79 years old with non-small cell lung cancer.

CDR3 coding DNA: TGTGCCAGCTCCGTCAGAAACATATCTACCTCACCCCTCCACTTT. Amino acid sequence: CASSVRNISTSPLHF. This chain links TRBV18 with TRBJ1-6; D not resolved. Per germline, CDR1 KGHSH and CDR2 LQKENI. The CDR3 spans 15 residues. V was cut by 6 bases and J by 10 bases, with 19 bases left in between. The variable domain in full, completed from reference TRBV18 and TRBJ1-6, reads NAGVMQNPRHLVRRRGQEARLRCSPMKGHSHVYWYRQLPEEGLKFMVYLQKENIIDESGMPKERFSAEFPKEGPSILRIQQVVRGDSAAYFCASSVRNISTSPLHFGNGTRLTVT.